This T cell receptor beta chain is from a study of T cell repertoires in cytomegalovirus infection. MiXCR, run by TCRdb on the reads, gives a single entry per CDR3 protein. The data hold about 740,000 distinct CDR3 sequences, with roughly 36% observed a single time. V gave up 2 bases and J gave up 6 bases, with 8 bases separating them. Germline CDR1 reads MDHEN; CDR2 reads SYDVKM. This CDR3 region has 13 residues. The sequencing sample was made of PBMCs. This sequence joins TRBV28 and TRBJ2-1, with D perhaps TRBD1 or TRBD2 (5 bases each). The receptor comes from a human donor in good health (CMV status not recorded). Some clones in this sample may be carry-over from other donors' samples. The CDR3 sequence is CASSLIGTNEQFF. The CDR3 nucleotides are TGTGCCAGCAGTTTAATAGGGACCAATGAGCAGTTCTTC.